The rows below give T cell receptor beta chains drawn from one sample of a study of PD-1 blockade in classical Hodgkin lymphoma. TCRdb keeps only in-frame clones here, not all; method: immunoSEQ multiplex PCR. The sample has 30,000 or so clones, roughly 80% seen once; the top ten hold 0.5% to 0.65%. The source material was CD4+ T cells from blood, sampled before the fourth cycle of nivolumab. Source of these receptors: a human donor with classical Hodgkin lymphoma. Both conserved end residues are part of each CDR3. A D gene is named only where the DNA matches it firmly. Size is omitted from some rows. Given values are once, few, many or a class for expanded clones.

clone_size: once
v_call: TRBV5-1
j_call: TRBJ2-1
d_call: TRBD2
cdr3_aa: CASSAGTSGNNEQFF
cdr3_nt: TGCGCCAGCAGCGCGGGGACTAGCGGGAACAATGAGCAGTTCTTC

clone_size: once
v_call: TRBV7-2
j_call: TRBJ2-2
d_call: .
cdr3_aa: CASSLAGATGELFF
cdr3_nt: TGTGCCAGCAGCTTAGCGGGGGCGACCGGGGAGCTGTTTTTT

clone_size: .
v_call: TRBV7-9
j_call: TRBJ1-4
d_call: .
cdr3_aa: CASSSNLDRTNEKLFF
cdr3_nt: TGTGCCAGCAGCTCGAACTTAGATAGAACTAATGAAAAACTGTTTTTT

clone_size: .
v_call: TRBV5-1
j_call: TRBJ1-2
d_call: .
cdr3_aa: CASSLDPVGRGYTF
cdr3_nt: TGCGCCAGCAGCTTGGACCCGGTTGGCCGAGGCTACACCTTC

clone_size: .
v_call: TRBV28
j_call: TRBJ1-5
d_call: TRBD1
cdr3_aa: CASSLRQGVPYQPQHF
cdr3_nt: TGTGCCAGCAGTTTGAGGCAGGGGGTTCCGTATCAGCCCCAGCATTTT

clone_size: .
v_call: TRBV30
j_call: TRBJ2-3
d_call: TRBD2
cdr3_aa: CAWSGGVVTDTQYF
cdr3_nt: TGTGCCTGGAGCGGGGGGGTCGTCACAGATACGCAGTATTTT

clone_size: .
v_call: TRBV7-8
j_call: TRBJ1-5
d_call: .
cdr3_aa: CASSLERVQPQHF
cdr3_nt: TGTGCCAGCAGCTTAGAAAGGGTTCAGCCCCAGCATTTT

clone_size: .
v_call: TRBV18
j_call: TRBJ2-3
d_call: TRBD1
cdr3_aa: CASANLGQSTDTQYF
cdr3_nt: TGTGCCAGCGCGAATTTGGGACAGAGCACAGATACGCAGTATTTT

clone_size: .
v_call: TRBV5-1
j_call: TRBJ1-4
d_call: TRBD1
cdr3_aa: CASSLVGGGSEKLFF
cdr3_nt: TGCGCCAGCAGCTTGGTTGGAGGGGGCAGTGAAAAACTGTTTTTT

clone_size: .
v_call: TRBV7-9
j_call: TRBJ1-2
d_call: .
cdr3_aa: CASSSRQDYGYTF
cdr3_nt: TGTGCCAGCAGTAGTCGACAGGATTATGGCTACACCTTC

clone_size: once
v_call: TRBV28
j_call: TRBJ2-7
d_call: TRBD2
cdr3_aa: CASEGLAGVYEQYF
cdr3_nt: TGTGCCAGCGAAGGACTAGCGGGGGTTTACGAGCAGTACTTC

clone_size: .
v_call: TRBV27
j_call: TRBJ1-1
d_call: .
cdr3_aa: CASSLRTRGEAFF
cdr3_nt: TGTGCCAGCAGTTTACGAACAAGGGGTGAAGCTTTCTTT

clone_size: .
v_call: TRBV9
j_call: TRBJ2-7
d_call: .
cdr3_aa: CASSPLGSYEQYF
cdr3_nt: TGTGCCAGCAGCCCCCTGGGGTCCTACGAGCAGTACTTC

clone_size: few
v_call: TRBV6-5
j_call: TRBJ1-2
d_call: .
cdr3_aa: CASSYSRDVSGYTF
cdr3_nt: TGTGCCAGCAGTTACTCCCGGGACGTCTCTGGCTACACCTTC

clone_size: .
v_call: TRBV6-5
j_call: TRBJ2-2
d_call: .
cdr3_aa: CATRETGELFF
cdr3_nt: TGTGCCACCCGGGAGACCGGGGAGCTGTTTTTT

clone_size: .
v_call: TRBV5-1
j_call: TRBJ2-1
d_call: TRBD2
cdr3_aa: CASSLAVLAGNNEQFF
cdr3_nt: TGCGCCAGCAGCTTGGCCGTGCTAGCGGGAAACAATGAGCAGTTCTTC

clone_size: .
v_call: TRBV7-9
j_call: TRBJ1-4
d_call: .
cdr3_aa: CASSLGRSSEKLFF
cdr3_nt: TGTGCCAGCAGCTTAGGCAGGTCCAGTGAAAAACTGTTTTTT

clone_size: .
v_call: TRBV30
j_call: TRBJ1-1
d_call: .
cdr3_aa: CAWGKLRLGTEAFF
cdr3_nt: TGTGCCTGGGGGAAATTGAGGCTGGGCACTGAAGCTTTCTTT